This TCR beta chain comes out of a study of breast tumors, draining lymph nodes, adjacent tissues. TCRdb used MiXCR to reprocess the multiplex PCR reads, holding one entry per CDR3 protein. The sample holds about 180,000 distinct CDR3 sequences, 30% to 35% seen once. The CDR3 has 18 amino acids. V shed 5 bases and J 5 bases; nucleotides not matched to a gene: 11. The germline gives CDR1 SGHTA, CDR2 FQGNSA. Axillary draining lymph nodes of breast cancer patients supplied the node samples. The sample consisted of axillary lymph node tissue. This rearrangement joins TRBV7-2 to TRBJ2-5, with TRBD2 identical over 16 bases. The sequence derives from a female donor with breast cancer. Some clones in this sample may be carry-over from other donors' samples. The CDR3 here is CASSPAGTSGRAGETQYF. CDR3 DNA sequence: TGTGCCAGCAGCCCAGCCGGGACTAGCGGGAGGGCCGGGGAGACCCAGTACTTC.